Reported below is one TCR beta chain. In this sample, this clonotype turned up many times. Its antigen remains undetermined. Per-base qualities were not stored, and no clone one base away is much larger. This sample stems from a study of T-cell memory formation after mild COVID-19 (dated by TCRdb to the early 2020s). Background for the entire study: TCR sequence clusters from the two donors were found to be largely donor specific. In a couple of donors, T-cell clones that expanded and contracted after mild COVID-19 were followed by sequencing TCRalpha and TCRbeta repertoires longitudinally. Two young, previously healthy adult volunteers, one female and one male, were included in the cohort.

Sequencing instrument: Illumina NovaSeq 6000. Using 5'RACE with constant-segment primers, TCRalpha and TCRbeta cDNA libraries were constructed, with sample barcodes and unique molecular identifiers added in the process. Trizol reagent was used to extract RNA from every sample. The libraries were amplified in two PCR steps, and the second step added a second sample barcode and Illumina TruSeq adapters. Sequencing of libraries was performed on an Illumina NovaSeq with 2 x 150 bp paired-end reads. The study's own analysis went as follows. Demultiplexing of reads and collapsing into UMI-guided consensus sequences were performed with migec v1.2.7. Using mixcr v2.1.11, the UMI consensuses were aligned to TRA and TRB V and J templates and assembled into clonotypes. Clonotypes were classified as expanded or contracted when called significant by both edgeR and NoisET, with noise models trained on biological replicates. edgeR calls used a false discovery rate-adjusted p below 0.01 and a log2 fold-change threshold of 1. PCA with hierarchical clustering of max-normalized trajectories of the 1000 most abundant clonotypes was used as exploratory dynamics analysis. Separately sequenced CD4+ and CD8+ repertoires were used to assign a CD4 or CD8 phenotype to each responding clone. TCRdb reworked the public reads: Q25 trimming with fastp, MiXCR clone assembly, productive beta chains retained. All rows with the same CDR3 protein become a single entry with the most common DNA and genes. Clone size and V and J calls follow TCRdb, not the original study. The sample yields hundreds of thousands of distinct CDR3 sequences; 17% were counted once. The top ten clones comprise about 7.5% of the sample.

From the germline V gene, CDR1 is MGHRA and CDR2 is YSYEKL. Trimming takes 4 bases from V and 3 bases from J, and the germline ends sit 15 bases apart. From the cysteine up to the phenylalanine, the CDR3 has a length of 15 residues. Only the CDR3 part of the read is kept: 45 bases, read in frame from the first base. PBMCs were isolated by Ficoll-Paque density gradient centrifugation. General findings and caveats noted by the study authors: The study covered only a couple of mild cases, and larger cohorts including severe cases with pre-infection samples were considered necessary. Contracting CD4+ clones were found mainly in CM and EM memory subsets, while CD8+ clones were enriched in EMRA. SARS-CoV-2 specificity was not confirmed for the second-wave clones peaking on day 37. Balanced CD4/CD8 phenotypes were observed for clones contracting from day 15 to 85, whereas a bias towards CD4+ was observed for a second wave of clones expanding from day 15 to 37. Some responding clones were detected in pre-infection memory, suggesting pre-existing cross-reactive memory T cells joined the SARS-CoV-2 response.

This TCR came from an adult woman who had mild COVID-19 (a few samples of this study predate the infection). The sample titles of this study are shuffled in the database, so cell type and time point are left out; the donor was told from shared clones. Sequenced material: PBMCs or a T cell subset sorted from them (not recorded which). The chain uses TRBV4-1 and TRBJ1-2; TRBD1 could be the D gene, as 6 bases match. In nucleotides, the sequence is TGCGCCAGCAGCCGAGACCCGGGGGCTGACTATGGCTACACCTTC. This sequence encodes CASSRDPGADYGYTF.